Listed here are 22 T cell receptor beta chains from one sample, sequenced in a study of blood T cells in healthy people across ages. The use of a sample-barcoded 5' primer and a J-beta primer mix characterized a second PCR of about 6 to 12 cycles. One entry per CDR3 protein results from TCRdb running MiXCR on the 5' RACE reads. The top ten hold about 3.8% of the sample, which has 1.5 million to 1.8 million distinct CDR3 sequences, under 55% seen once. The sequencing input was blood. Receptors were obtained from a woman between 18 and 30 years old in good health.

The chain recombines TRBV16 with TRBJ2-1; D may be TRBD1 (6 bases). This CDR3 has 14 amino acids. The V and J ends lost 0 bases and 6 bases respectively, with 9 bases between them. Germline CDR1 and CDR2: KGHSY and FQNENV. The CDR3 DNA reads as TGTGCCAGCAGCCAATCTTTAGGGGGCAATGAGCAGTTCTTC. It is translated as CASSQSLGGNEQFF.

This chain uses TRBV9 with TRBJ2-1; 10 bases agree with TRBD2. The CDR3 totals 15 residues. Trimming cost V 3 bases and J 7 bases; bases outside gene matches: 7. Per the germline V gene, CDR1 is SGDLS and CDR2 is YYNGEE. DNA for the CDR3: TGTGCCAGCAGCGGACCTAGCGGGAGTATGAATGAGCAGTTCTTC. It specifies CASSGPSGSMNEQFF.

The table lists this clonotype with a few counts. Here the CDR3 reads CASSQLGGMYNEQFF. CDR3 bases: TGTGCCAGCAGCCAGTTGGGAGGGATGTACAATGAGCAGTTCTTC. The rearrangement links TRBV3-1 to TRBJ2-1, with TRBD2 matching over 7 bases. V was pared by 3 bases and J by 4 bases, with 6 bases of the junction left unmatched. CDR3 size: 15 residues. CDR1 is LGHDT and CDR2 is YNNKEL in the germline V gene (reference sequence).

This clonotype was seen a single time. The J gene is TRBJ2-5, the V gene TRBV6-5; D may be TRBD2 (7 bases). V lost 5 bases to trimming and J lost 4 bases, with 11 bases between them. Germline loops: CDR1 MNHEY, CDR2 SVGAGI. The CDR3 sequence is 13 residues long. The CDR3 reads CASSDGGPETQYF. The CDR3 bases are TGTGCCAGCAGTGACGGGGGGCCAGAGACCCAGTACTTC.

This sequence joins TRBV12-3 or TRBV12-4 and TRBJ1-2; TRBD1 might be the D (5 bases). V was clipped by 6 bases and J by 0 bases, with 14 bases between them. The CDR3 is 15 amino acids. CDR3 amino acids: CASSPDRLTNYGYTF. In nucleotides, the CDR3 is TGTGCCAGCAGCCCCGACAGATTAACTAACTATGGCTACACCTTC.

This clonotype was counted between two and nine times. This chain uses TRBV29-1 with TRBJ2-1, with D possibly TRBD1 on 5 matching bases. The CDR3 covers 13 residues. Germline V gene sequence: CDR1 SQVTM, CDR2 ANQGSEA. V dropped 6 bases and J dropped 1 base, with 10 bases sitting between them. CDR3 bases: TGCAGCGTCGCAGACAGATCCTACAATGAGCAGTTCTTC. Translated, it gives CSVADRSYNEQFF.

The chain employs TRBV5-1 and TRBJ2-1, with 12 bases fitting TRBD2. The V segment lost 2 bases and the J segment 3 bases; nucleotides outside the gene matches: 6. CDR1 is SGHRS and CDR2 is YFSETQ in the germline V gene. The CDR3 is 17 residues long. The CDR3 nucleotides read TGCGCCAGCAGCTTCCGACTAGCGGGGGACTACTACAATGAGCAGTTCTTC. It specifies CASSFRLAGDYYNEQFF.

The chain uses TRBV13 and TRBJ1-1, with a tentative D call TRBD1 (5 bases). CDR1 is PRHDT and CDR2 is FYEKMQ in the germline V gene (reference sequence). The length of the CDR3 is 15 residues. The V and J ends lost 0 bases and 10 bases respectively, with 18 bases between them. CDR3 coding DNA: TGTGCCAGCAGCTTAGGGGGATGGGACTCGCCTGGAGCTTTCTTT. Translation gives CASSLGGWDSPGAFF.

The V call is TRBV19, the J call TRBJ1-5; 9 bases agree with TRBD1. The trim removed 9 bases at V and 1 base at J, leaving 10 bases unmatched. The V gene's germline CDR1 is LNHDA and CDR2 SQIVND (reference sequence). CDR3 length equals 16 residues. CDR3 residues: CASLEQGASSNQPQHF. DNA of the CDR3: TGTGCCAGCCTCGAACAGGGGGCAAGCAGCAATCAGCCCCAGCATTTT.

The chain uses TRBV6-6 and TRBJ2-4, with D possibly matching TRBD1 (6 bases). Gene TRBJ2-7 matches the end of the DNA better, so the J call may be wrong. CDR1 and CDR2 (germline): MNHNY, SVGAGI (reference sequence). The CDR3 length is 14 residues. The chain's CDR3 is CASRTGTTDSEQYF. DNA of the CDR3: TGTGCCAGCAGGACCGGGACAACCGACTCCGAGCAGTACTTC.

This clonotype was recorded a few times. The V and J genes are TRBV20-1 and TRBJ2-1; TRBD2 matches 7 bases. Germline V gene data show CDR1 as DFQATT and CDR2 as SNEGSKA (reference sequence). This CDR3 region has 13 residues. Trimming at V came to 6 bases and at J to 7 bases, leaving 9 bases not matched to a gene. CDR3 residues: CSAGGRERNEQFF. CDR3 sequence (DNA): TGCAGTGCCGGGGGGAGGGAACGGAATGAGCAGTTCTTC.

This clonotype occurred once. CDR3 DNA sequence: TGTGCCAGCAGTATAGCGGGAGGGTATCCCGGGGAGCTGTTTTTT. Translation gives CASSIAGGYPGELFF. The V call is TRBV6-5, the J call TRBJ2-2; 11 bases match TRBD2. This CDR3 is 15 amino acids long. J gave up 6 bases and V 5 bases, and 5 bases lay outside the gene matches. The germline V gene encodes CDR1 MNHEY and CDR2 SVGAGI.

This clonotype was seen more than once but under ten times. The chain links TRBV20-1 to TRBJ1-4; no definite D call. The CDR3 is 15 amino acids. The V and J ends lost 0 bases and 12 bases respectively, with 20 bases between them. Germline V gives CDR1 DFQATT, CDR2 SNEGSKA (reference sequence). DNA for the CDR3: TGCAGTGCTAGAGATCCGGCGACACCGGATGAGCAACTGTTTTTT. This encodes CSARDPATPDEQLFF.

This rearrangement joins TRBV3-1 to TRBJ2-5; D unclear. CDR3 length: 16 residues. The germline V and J ends were trimmed by 4 bases and 0 bases, with 15 bases remaining between them. Per germline, CDR1 LGHDT and CDR2 YNNKEL (reference sequence). The CDR3 DNA follows: TGTGCCAGCAGCCCCACGACCCACTTGTACCAAGAGACCCAGTACTTC. Its translation: CASSPTTHLYQETQYF.

The chain carries TRBV6-5 and TRBJ2-7; D not certain. Trimming pared 1 base from V and 0 bases from J, leaving 13 bases between. Germline-derived CDR1 and CDR2 are MNHEY and SVGAGI. The CDR3 consists of 16 residues. The CDR3 here is CASSYYRTQSSYEQYF. The CDR3 DNA reads as TGTGCCAGCAGTTACTACCGGACCCAGAGCTCCTACGAGCAGTACTTC.

In the case of this clonotype: Possible read error: a much larger clone is one base away. The chain couples TRBV29-1 to TRBJ2-5; D remains unclear. This CDR3 has 11 amino acids. Germline V gives CDR1 SQVTM, CDR2 ANQGSEA. V was cut by 3 bases and J by 11 bases, with 13 bases left in between. The CDR3 here is CSVDHLHEQYF. CDR3 DNA: TGCAGCGTTGACCATCTTCATGAGCAGTACTTC.

As concerns this clonotype: The junction and the germline gene differ at one end; a read error may be behind it. V is TRBV7-9 and J is TRBJ1-6; D remains unclear. CDR1 SEHNR and CDR2 FQNEAQ come from the germline V gene (reference sequence). The CDR3 runs to 16 residues. The CDR3 DNA is TGTGCCAGCAGCTTAGCGAGGGAAGGGTACGGTTCACCCCCCCACTTT. Residues: CASSLAREGYGSPPHF.

Worth noting for this clonotype: One end of the junction varies from germline; a read error may be responsible. This chain connects TRBV18 to TRBJ2-5; D remains ambiguous. The germline gives CDR1 KGHSH, CDR2 LQKENI. The length of the CDR3 is 13 residues. CDR3 protein: CAGSPLDPETQYF. As DNA, the CDR3 is TGTGCCGGCTCACCACTTGACCCCGAGACCCAGTACTTC.

This clonotype was found a few times. This chain uses TRBV12-3 or TRBV12-4 with TRBJ2-7; 9 bases line up with TRBD2. Trimming at V came to 5 bases and at J to 1 base, leaving 6 bases not matched to a gene. The CDR3 runs 15 residues. The CDR3 coding sequence is TGTGCCAGCAGTGGCCCGGGACTAGCATCCTACGAGCAGTACTTC. It encodes CASSGPGLASYEQYF.

DNA of the CDR3: TGTGCCACCAAAGAGGGACTAGCGGGCTACAATGAGCAGTACTTC. It encodes CATKEGLAGYNEQYF. The chain carries TRBV15 and TRBJ2-1; 12 bases fit TRBD2. The closer fit of TRBJ2-7 to the DNA end suggests the J call may be wrong. The germline gives CDR1 LNHNV, CDR2 YYDKDF (reference sequence). The CDR3 consists of 15 residues.

The count of this clonotype is one. The chain couples TRBV20-1 to TRBJ1-2; 9 bases match TRBD1. J was trimmed by 4 bases and V by 5 bases; bases with no gene match: 5. CDR1 is DFQATT and CDR2 is SNEGSKA in the germline V gene (reference sequence). The CDR3 has 13 residues. CDR3 coding DNA: TGCAGTGCTTCGGGACAGGGCGGCTATGGCTACACCTTC. Its translation: CSASGQGGYGYTF.

The J gene is TRBJ2-2, the V gene TRBV6-2 or TRBV6-3; no clear D gene. Per the germline V gene, CDR1 is MNHEY and CDR2 is SVGEGT. With 2 bases removed from V and 5 bases from J, the gap between germline ends came to 9 bases. This CDR3 is 14 amino acids long. The CDR3 region is CASSYGGETGELFF. CDR3 sequence (DNA): TGTGCCAGCAGTTACGGTGGGGAAACCGGGGAGCTGTTTTTT.